Each of the 23 T cell receptor beta chains below was sequenced from the same sample in a study of OX40 agonist ivuxolimab in advanced cancers. Library preparation was by the immunoSEQ multiplex PCR assay. Imported from immuneACCESS, the table was reduced by TCRdb to in-frame sequences with V and J called. These copies leave out some clones; in studies compared against another copy, an unresolved V gene accounts for under half, and the cause of the remainder is not known. Within this sample are under 25,000 clones, with over 75% of them counted one time only. 25% to 30% of the sample goes to the ten largest clones. Sequencing used CD4+ or CD8+ T cells sorted from blood, obtained in a trial of the OX40 agonist ivuxolimab. All receptors derive from an adult with an advanced solid tumor such as melanoma, head and neck, liver or kidney cancer.

This chain connects TRBV9 to TRBJ2-3; weak D call: TRBD2 (7 bases). Germline CDR1 reads SGDLS; CDR2 reads YYNGEE. Trimming took off 0 bases at V and 0 bases at J, with 17 bases between the two ends. The CDR3 is made up of 18 amino acids. For the CDR3, the DNA is TGTGCCAGCAGCGTAGAGGGAGGGGGACTACCTAGCACAGATACGCAGTATTTT. Amino acids: CASSVEGGGLPSTDTQYF.

The rearrangement uses TRBV5-6 and TRBJ2-1; unclear D gene. With 6 bases removed from V and 0 bases from J, the gap between germline ends came to 19 bases. CDR1 and CDR2 (germline): SGHDT, YYEEEE. This CDR3 is 17 amino acids long. The CDR3 protein is CASTLVPFVGSYNEQFF. The CDR3 DNA reads as TGTGCCAGCACCCTCGTCCCCTTTGTGGGCTCCTACAATGAGCAGTTCTTC.

The rearrangement links TRBV2 to TRBJ1-6; D is uncertain. The germline CDR1 and CDR2 sequences are SNHLY and FYNNEI. V was pared by 10 bases and J by 0 bases, with 13 bases between. The CDR3 is 15 amino acids. CDR3 nucleotide sequence: TGTGCCACCACTGACCGGAGCTCCTATAATTCACCCCTCCACTTT. This sequence encodes CATTDRSSYNSPLHF.

This clone was recorded only once. The chain links TRBV7-3 to TRBJ1-1, with D unclear. The CDR3 covers 13 residues. The V gene lost 5 bases and the J gene lost 1 base, with 8 bases spanning the gap. CDR1 is SGHTA, CDR2 FQGTGA, per germline. CDR3 nucleotides: TGTGCCAGCAGCCGAAACCCGAACACTGAAGCTTTCTTT. Protein sequence: CASSRNPNTEAFF.

CDR3 loop: CASSSLSNVPGINTGELFF. The CDR3 DNA follows: TGTGCCAGCAGCTCTCTTAGCAACGTGCCAGGGATAAACACCGGGGAGCTGTTTTTT. The chain carries TRBV7-9 and TRBJ2-2; perhaps TRBD1 as D (5 bases). V lost 4 bases, J lost 2 bases, and 23 bases lay in between. The CDR3 length is 19 residues. Germline V gene lookup returns CDR1 SEHNR and CDR2 FQNEAQ (reference sequence).

This clone is termed medium-sized (0.01 to 0.1%). This chain joins TRBV19 and TRBJ2-2, with D possibly TRBD1 on 6 matching bases. V was pared by 2 bases and J by 6 bases, with 13 bases between. The CDR3 sequence is 15 residues long. Germline V gene lookup returns CDR1 LNHDA and CDR2 SQIVND (reference sequence). The CDR3 DNA sequence: TGTGCCAGTAGTATAAACAGGGCGCATGCCGGGGAGCTGTTTTTT. This translates into CASSINRAHAGELFF.

The gene calls are TRBV5-1 and TRBJ2-7; 15 bases agree with TRBD2. The CDR3 has 17 amino acids. V shed 4 bases, J shed 4 bases, and the junction held 9 bases outside the gene matches. Germline V CDR1 and CDR2: SGHRS, YFSETQ. CDR3 amino acids: CASSVGLAGGPKYEQYF. DNA of the CDR3: TGCGCCAGCAGCGTTGGACTAGCGGGAGGGCCTAAGTACGAGCAGTACTTC.

The V and J genes are TRBV18 and TRBJ2-7, with 7 nucleotides matching TRBD2. Germline V lookup: CDR1 KGHSH, CDR2 LQKENI. V trimming: 1 base; J trimming: 4 bases; junction bases outside the gene matches: 7. The CDR3 is 15 residues long. Here the CDR3 reads CASSPRTSNEYEQYF. In DNA form, the CDR3 reads TGTGCCAGCTCACCACGGACTAGTAATGAGTACGAGCAGTACTTC.

This sequence joins TRBV6-4 and TRBJ2-3; 14 bases are a match to TRBD2. This CDR3 has 16 amino acids. Germline values: CDR1 MRHNA, CDR2 SNTAGT. J was trimmed by 6 bases and V by 6 bases; bases with no gene match: 8. For the CDR3, the DNA is TGTGCCAGCAGCCCTGGGACTAGCGGGGGCTCGGATACGCAGTATTTT. It encodes CASSPGTSGGSDTQYF.

The V and J genes are TRBV14 and TRBJ2-4; TRBD2 aligns across 8 bases. V trimming: 2 bases; J trimming: 8 bases; junction bases outside the gene matches: 2. CDR3 size: 13 residues. Germline V gene lookup returns CDR1 SGHDN and CDR2 FVKESK. The CDR3 DNA reads as TGTGCCAGCAGCCAAACGGGGGGGGACATTCAGTACTTC. It encodes CASSQTGGDIQYF. The complete variable domain, with remaining parts taken from reference TRBV14 and TRBJ2-4, reads EAGVTQFPSHSVIEKGQTVTLRCDPISGHDNLYWYRRVMGKEIKFLLHFVKESKQDESGMPNNRFLAERTGGTYSTLKVQPAELEDSGVYFCASSQTGGDIQYFGAGTRLSVL.

The rearrangement joins TRBV2 to TRBJ1-1; a weak D match, TRBD1 (6 bases). The V and J ends lost 6 bases and 2 bases respectively, with 16 bases between them. The V gene's germline CDR1 is SNHLY and CDR2 FYNNEI. The CDR3 has 15 residues. The CDR3, as DNA: TGTGCCAGCAGGCAGGGGAAGGGTCCAAACACTGAAGCTTTCTTT. Amino acid sequence: CASRQGKGPNTEAFF.

The chain employs TRBV27 and TRBJ2-5; 10 nucleotides match TRBD1. Trimming at V came to 5 bases and at J to 0 bases, leaving 3 bases not matched to a gene. This CDR3 has 15 amino acids. The germline V gene encodes CDR1 MNHEY and CDR2 SMNVEV (reference sequence). For the CDR3, the DNA is TGTGCCAGCAGTACGACAGGGGGCGACCAAGAGACCCAGTACTTC. This encodes CASSTTGGDQETQYF.

The chain carries TRBV27 and TRBJ2-7; the D call may be TRBD1 or TRBD2 (5 bases each). The ends were cut back, 2 bases at V and 2 bases at J, with 7 bases in the middle. Germline assignment: CDR1 MNHEY and CDR2 SMNVEV (reference sequence). CDR3 length equals 13 residues. This CDR3 is CASSLGTPYEQYF. The CDR3 region has the DNA TGTGCCAGCAGTTTAGGGACCCCCTACGAGCAGTACTTC.

Sample share makes this clone medium-sized. This rearrangement joins TRBV6-5 to TRBJ1-1, with 8 bases that match TRBD1. Germline values: CDR1 MNHEY, CDR2 SVGAGI. The CDR3 has 15 amino acids. The ends lost 2 bases at V and 5 bases at J; junction bases unmatched: 7. CDR3 nucleotide sequence: TGTGCCAGCAGTTACGGCAGACAGGGGAAGACTGAAGCTTTCTTT. Protein sequence: CASSYGRQGKTEAFF.

The genes are TRBV11-2 and TRBJ2-5; D is unresolved. V was shortened by 0 bases and J by 3 bases, with 8 bases between the two germline ends. The CDR3 is made up of 14 amino acids. Germline V gene data show CDR1 as SGHAT and CDR2 as FQNNGV. The CDR3, as DNA: TGTGCCAGCAGCTTAGATCAATGGGAAGAGACCCAGTACTTC. It encodes CASSLDQWEETQYF.

V usage is TRBV6-5 and J usage is TRBJ2-1; D is perhaps TRBD1 (6 bases). Germline CDR1 and CDR2: MNHEY and SVGAGI. Trimming shortened V by 0 bases and J by 6 bases, and 12 bases separated the two germline ends. The CDR3 contains 15 residues. This chain's CDR3 is CASSYSIQGINEQFF. The CDR3 bases are TGTGCCAGCAGTTACTCGATACAGGGAATCAATGAGCAGTTCTTC.

The chain uses TRBV4-3 and TRBJ1-2; D is possibly TRBD1 (6 bases). V shed 0 bases and J shed 4 bases, with 12 bases lying between them. The CDR3 length is 15 residues. CDR1 and CDR2 from the germline V gene are LGHNA and YSLEER. CDR3 sequence reads: CASSQEGGTGYGYTF. The CDR3 nucleotides are TGCGCCAGCAGCCAAGAAGGGGGAACGGGCTATGGCTACACCTTC.

The V gene is TRBV7-8, the J gene TRBJ2-1, with 9 bases aligning to TRBD2. The CDR3 is 17 amino acids. Germline loops: CDR1 SGHVS, CDR2 FQNEAQ. V was clipped by 1 base and J by 5 bases; unmatched bases: 9. The CDR3 nucleotides read TGTGCCAGCAGCTTAGTGTATGGGACTAGCCTAAACAATGAGCAGTTCTTC. It specifies CASSLVYGTSLNNEQFF. Combining the CDR3 with reference TRBV7-8 and TRBJ2-1 gives the whole variable domain GAGVSQSPRYKVAKRGQDVALRCDPISGHVSLFWYQQALGQGPEFLTYFQNEAQLDKSGLPSDRFFAERPEGSVSTLKIQRTQQEDSAVYLCASSLVYGTSLNNEQFFGPGTRLTVL.

CDR3 sequence (DNA): TGTGCCAGCAGTCCCCTGAGTCAGGGGAGGTCCCTCGAGCAGTACTTC. Amino acid sequence: CASSPLSQGRSLEQYF. The V and J genes are TRBV27 and TRBJ2-7; either TRBD1 or TRBD2 may fit D (6 bases each). Germline loops: CDR1 MNHEY, CDR2 SMNVEV (reference sequence). This CDR3 contains 16 residues. V was trimmed by 5 bases and J by 6 bases, leaving 23 bases between them.

V is TRBV7-9 and J is TRBJ2-7, with 11 positions matching TRBD2. With V trimmed by 2 bases and J by 5 bases, 2 bases remained unmatched. Germline V gene sequence: CDR1 SEHNR, CDR2 FQNEAQ (reference sequence). The CDR3 totals 14 residues. The CDR3 DNA is TGTGCCAGCAGCTTAACTAGCGGGAGTAACGAGCAGTACTTC. It yields the protein CASSLTSGSNEQYF.

The rearrangement joins TRBV9 to TRBJ2-3; D ambiguous. V lost 3 bases and J 4 bases, leaving 6 bases between the germline ends. Germline V CDR1 and CDR2: SGDLS, YYNGEE. The CDR3 extends over 12 amino acids. CDR3 sequence (DNA): TGTGCCAGCAGCGGTCCCCCAGATACGCAGTATTTT. Amino acid sequence: CASSGPPDTQYF. Drawing the rest from reference TRBV9 and TRBJ2-3, the complete variable domain is DSGVTQTPKHLITATGQRVTLRCSPRSGDLSVYWYQQSLDQGLQFLIQYYNGEERAKGNILERFSAQQFPDLHSELNLSSLELGDSALYFCASSGPPDTQYFGPGTRLTVL.

The chain links TRBV16 to TRBJ2-1; possible D gene TRBD2, 5 bases. The germline V gene encodes CDR1 KGHSY and CDR2 FQNENV. Trimming cost V 0 bases and J 10 bases, with 10 bases left between them. The CDR3 runs 13 residues. CDR3 in DNA: TGTGCCAGCAGCCAATCAAATGGGGAGGAGCAGTTCTTC. This gives the protein CASSQSNGEEQFF.

The chain is built from TRBV21-1 and TRBJ1-2. TRBV21-1 is a known pseudogene. CDR3 length equals 12 residues. The CDR3: CASTAGNYGYTF. The CDR3 bases are TGTGCCAGCACCGCCGGAAACTATGGCTACACCTTC.